This is a list of T cell receptor beta chains from one sample in a study of blood T cell repertoires in COVID-19. Profiled with immunoSEQ multiplex PCR; TCRdb holds only in-frame clones, not every one. The table has about 200,000 clones, under 90% seen once. Sample: peripheral blood. These receptors all stem from a man in his fifties or sixties with acute or convalescent COVID-19. The CDR3 runs from the conserved cysteine through the conserved F or W. Each record gives: J gene, V gene, D gene, clone size, CDR3 protein, CDR3 DNA. A D gene is named only where the DNA matches it firmly. The size entry is marked missing in some rows and otherwise reads once, few, many or a size class.

J gene: TRBJ1-4
V gene: TRBV29-1
D gene: NA
clone size: few
CDR3 protein: CSVEARAGEKLFF
CDR3 DNA: TGCAGCGTTGAGGCCAGGGCCGGTGAAAAACTGTTTTTT

J gene: TRBJ1-5
V gene: TRBV19
D gene: TRBD1
clone size: once
CDR3 protein: CASTLTGTGGRALDQPQHF
CDR3 DNA: TGTGCCAGTACCTTAACCGGGACAGGGGGGAGAGCCCTGGATCAGCCCCAGCATTTT

J gene: TRBJ2-3
V gene: TRBV3-1/TRBV3-2
D gene: NA
clone size: NA
CDR3 protein: CASSPYRRGNGTDTQYF
CDR3 DNA: TGTGCCAGCAGCCCCTATCGCAGGGGAAATGGGACAGATACGCAGTATTTT

J gene: TRBJ2-5
V gene: TRBV7-9
D gene: NA
clone size: NA
CDR3 protein: CASTLGGGPERAQYF
CDR3 DNA: TGTGCCAGCACCCTGGGTGGAGGACCCGAACGAGCCCAGTACTTC

J gene: TRBJ1-2
V gene: TRBV6-2/TRBV6-3
D gene: NA
clone size: NA
CDR3 protein: CASSENGDTAYYGYTF
CDR3 DNA: TGTGCCAGCAGTGAGAATGGGGACACCGCCTACTATGGCTACACCTTC

J gene: TRBJ2-1
V gene: TRBV30
D gene: TRBD2
clone size: NA
CDR3 protein: CAWRYAGGPMGEQFF
CDR3 DNA: TGTGCCTGGAGGTATGCGGGGGGTCCGATGGGGGAGCAGTTCTTC

J gene: TRBJ2-5
V gene: TRBV12-3/TRBV12-4
D gene: NA
clone size: once
CDR3 protein: CASSLVLETQYF
CDR3 DNA: TGTGCCAGCAGTTTAGTCCTGGAGACCCAGTACTTC

J gene: TRBJ2-6
V gene: TRBV6-5
D gene: NA
clone size: NA
CDR3 protein: CASSYSDSSGANVLTF
CDR3 DNA: TGTGCCAGCAGTTACTCGGACAGCTCTGGGGCCAACGTCCTGACTTTC

J gene: TRBJ2-5
V gene: TRBV3-1/TRBV3-2
D gene: TRBD1
clone size: NA
CDR3 protein: CASSLDRGETQYF
CDR3 DNA: TGTGCCAGCAGTCTAGACAGGGGGGAGACCCAGTACTTC

J gene: TRBJ2-3
V gene: TRBV7-9
D gene: TRBD1
clone size: NA
CDR3 protein: CASSSTGSTDTQYF
CDR3 DNA: TGTGCCAGCAGCTCGACAGGGAGCACAGATACGCAGTATTTT

J gene: TRBJ2-7
V gene: TRBV18
D gene: NA
clone size: NA
CDR3 protein: CASSPPGGARYEQYF
CDR3 DNA: TGTGCCAGCTCACCACCGGGGGGGGCGCGGTACGAGCAGTACTTC